This passage covers 11 T cell receptor beta chains from one sample sequenced in a study of cytomegalovirus exposure and HLA in healthy donors. 13 Jbeta primers and 60 Vbeta primers were used for the PCR. Some clones are missing from TCRdb's copy, which holds only in-frame ones; the method was immunoSEQ multiplex PCR. The sample includes approximately 69,000 clones, roughly 80% of them seen just once. The sequenced sample was PBMCs. These receptors were taken from a woman aged 25 to 39 in good health and CMV-seropositive.

The J gene is TRBJ1-2, the V gene TRBV7-9; 9 bases line up with TRBD1. The CDR3 has 15 residues. V lost 4 bases and J lost 8; bases outside the gene matches: 11. Germline V gives CDR1 SEHNR, CDR2 FQNEAQ (reference sequence). Here the CDR3 reads CASSSGTGKVVGYTF. The CDR3 DNA reads TGTGCCAGCAGCTCGGGGACAGGGAAGGTGGTGGGCTACACCTTC.

The V call is TRBV28, the J call TRBJ2-7, with D maybe TRBD1 (5 bases). Germline values: CDR1 MDHEN, CDR2 SYDVKM. The CDR3 covers 13 residues. V was pared by 5 bases and J by 7 bases, with 15 bases between. The CDR3 sequence: CASSDSTPREQYF. CDR3 nucleotide sequence: TGTGCCAGCAGTGACAGTACTCCCAGGGAGCAGTACTTC.

The V call is TRBV13, the J call TRBJ1-3; D is ambiguous. CDR3 length: 14 residues. Germline lookup yields CDR1 PRHDT and CDR2 FYEKMQ (reference sequence). Trimming stripped 5 bases from V and 2 bases from J, with 10 bases between. CDR3 coding DNA: TGTGCCAGCAGCCAAGCGCCGGCTGGAAACACCATATATTTT. It yields the protein CASSQAPAGNTIYF.

The J gene is TRBJ2-5, the V gene TRBV7-9; D is perhaps TRBD2 (5 bases). The germline V and J ends were trimmed by 5 bases and 7 bases, with 11 bases remaining between them. Germline CDR1 SEHNR, CDR2 FQNEAQ (reference sequence). The CDR3 is made up of 12 amino acids. The CDR3 reads CASSGSGATQYF. The CDR3 DNA sequence: TGTGCCAGCAGCGGCAGCGGAGCGACCCAGTACTTC.

This rearrangement joins TRBV28 to TRBJ1-1; 8 bases match TRBD1. Germline lookup yields CDR1 MDHEN and CDR2 SYDVKM. The CDR3 extends over 15 amino acids. V trimming: 5 bases; J trimming: 4 bases; junction bases outside the gene matches: 9. The CDR3 loop reads CASSTNQGAGTEAFF. The CDR3 nucleotides read TGTGCCAGCAGTACAAATCAGGGGGCTGGCACTGAAGCTTTCTTT.

The chain joins TRBV28 to TRBJ2-7; 10 bases line up with TRBD1. Per germline, CDR1 MDHEN and CDR2 SYDVKM. V dropped 1 base and J dropped 2; count of bases not matched to a gene: 2. The CDR3 length is 15 residues. CDR3 nucleotide sequence: TGTGCCAGCAGTTTATACGGGACAGGGGCCTACGAGCAGTACTTC. Amino acid sequence: CASSLYGTGAYEQYF. The entire variable domain, with the rest obtained from reference TRBV28 and TRBJ2-7, is as follows: DVKVTQSSRYLVKRTGEKVFLECVQDMDHENMFWYRQDPGLGLRLIYFSYDVKMKEKGDIPEGYSVSREKKERFSLILESASTNQTSMYLCASSLYGTGAYEQYFGPGTRLTVT.

The CDR3 loop is CASSYRRGADRTEAFF. As DNA, the CDR3 is TGTGCCAGCAGTTATCGACGGGGGGCTGATAGAACTGAAGCTTTCTTT. This rearrangement joins TRBV6-6 to TRBJ1-1; D perhaps matches TRBD1 (6 bases). This CDR3 contains 16 residues. The V gene lost 3 bases and the J gene lost 5 bases, with 19 bases spanning the gap. Per the germline V gene, CDR1 is MNHNY and CDR2 is SVGAGI (reference sequence).

This chain links TRBV5-8 with TRBJ1-5, with D possibly being TRBD1 (5 bases). The ends were cut back, 1 base at V and 7 bases at J, with 18 bases in the middle. CDR3 length: 16 residues. Germline lookup yields CDR1 SGHTS and CDR2 YDEGEE. The DNA of the CDR3 is TGTGCCAGCAGCTTGTCCGGTGGGGCCCTCAGGCAGCCCCAGCATTTT. It codes for CASSLSGGALRQPQHF.

The chain is built from TRBV5-4 and TRBJ2-5; the match to TRBD1 covers 11 bases. The length of the CDR3 is 14 residues. The V segment lost 4 bases and the J segment 5 bases; nucleotides outside the gene matches: 4. Germline lookup yields CDR1 SGHNT and CDR2 YYREEE (reference sequence). The CDR3 protein is CASSGTGGLETQYF. As DNA, the CDR3 is TGTGCCAGCAGCGGGACAGGGGGGCTTGAGACCCAGTACTTC. The full variable domain, completed using reference TRBV5-4 and TRBJ2-5, is ETGVTQSPTHLIKTRGQQVTLRCSSQSGHNTVSWYQQALGQGPQFIFQYYREEENGRGNFPPRFSGLQFPNYSSELNVNALELDDSALYLCASSGTGGLETQYFGPGTRLLVL.

The gene calls are TRBV28 and TRBJ1-2; TRBD1 is a possible D gene (6 bases). Trimming took 6 bases from V and 3 from J, leaving 11 bases between them. Germline-derived CDR1 and CDR2 are MDHEN and SYDVKM. This CDR3 has 13 residues. CDR3 coding DNA: TGTGCCAGCAGCACAGGGCGGGACTATGGCTACACCTTC. This encodes CASSTGRDYGYTF.

The genes are TRBV5-1 and TRBJ2-3; 10 bases agree with TRBD2. J lost 6 bases, V lost 2 bases, and 6 bases had no gene match. The length of the CDR3 is 15 residues. Per the germline V gene, CDR1 is SGHRS and CDR2 is YFSETQ. The CDR3: CASSLTSGKGDTQYF. Written as DNA, the CDR3 is TGCGCCAGCAGCTTAACTAGCGGGAAGGGGGATACGCAGTATTTT.